These 5 T cell receptor beta chains were all obtained from the same sample, sequenced in a study of T cells in Graves' hyperthyroidism and ophthalmopathy. RNA transcripts provided the source from which TCR beta CDR3 regions were amplified. The TCR CDR3 was amplified in a first-round RT-PCR using the HTBI primer set. One entry per CDR3 protein results from TCRdb running MiXCR on the multiplex PCR reads. In the table there are about 570,000 distinct CDR3 sequences, around 42% of which are singletons. Sequencing was performed on peripheral blood or thyroid tissue (not recorded which). The receptors here all came from an adult woman with Graves' disease, either hyperthyroidism or ophthalmopathy (not recorded which).

This clonotype has at least ten counts. J is TRBJ2-3 and V is TRBV10-1; TRBD2 matches at 7 bases. Looked up from germline, CDR1 is WNHNN and CDR2 is SYGVQD (reference sequence). V was clipped by 6 bases and J by 5 bases; unmatched bases: 5. The CDR3 runs to 13 residues. Here the CDR3 DNA reads TGCGCCAGCAGACTAGCGTGGGGAGATACGCAGTATTTT. Encoded protein: CASRLAWGDTQYF.

This clonotype was counted at least ten times. The gene calls are TRBV10-3 and TRBJ1-4; TRBD1 aligns across 7 bases. Trimming took 10 bases from V and 0 from J; bases not matched to a gene: 5. The CDR3 length is 14 residues. Looked up from germline, CDR1 is ENHRY and CDR2 is SYGVKD. The CDR3 loop is CATQGGPTNEKLFF. The CDR3 region has the DNA TGTGCCACCCAGGGGGGGCCAACTAATGAAAAACTGTTTTTT.

This clonotype was seen many times. The chain is built from TRBV10-3 and TRBJ2-6, with D uncertain. The CDR3 extends over 15 amino acids. CDR1 is ENHRY, CDR2 SYGVKD, per germline. Trimming took off 6 bases at V and 0 bases at J, with 9 bases between the two ends. The CDR3 bases are TGTGCCATCAGGGAACGCGCCTCTGGGGCCAACGTCCTGACTTTC. It encodes CAIRERASGANVLTF.

Points on this clonotype: Since a much larger clone is just one base distant, this may be a read error. The V and J genes are TRBV11-2 and TRBJ1-1, with D possibly matching TRBD1 (6 bases). The V gene lost 3 bases and the J gene lost 11 bases, with 13 bases spanning the gap. Germline-derived CDR1 and CDR2 are SGHAT and FQNNGV. The CDR3 spans 12 residues. CDR3 protein: CASSLGGAGAFF. CDR3 bases: TGTGCCAGCAGCTTGGGGGGGGCGGGTGCTTTCTTT. Complete variable domain (other parts from reference TRBV11-2 and TRBJ1-1): EAGVAQSPRYKIIEKRQSVAFWCNPISGHATLYWYQQILGQGPKLLIQFQNNGVVDDSQLPKDRFSAERLKGVDSTLKIQPAKLEDSAVYLCASSLGGAGAFFGQGTRLTVV.

This clonotype has at least ten counts. The chain employs TRBV3-1 and TRBJ2-7, with D maybe TRBD1 (6 bases). Per germline, CDR1 LGHDT and CDR2 YNNKEL (reference sequence). This CDR3 spans 15 amino acids. V lost 4 bases and J lost 6, with 19 bases in between. CDR3 sequence: CASSPVRQDAREQYF. In DNA, the CDR3 is TGTGCCAGCAGCCCCGTCCGACAGGACGCGCGCGAGCAGTACTTC.